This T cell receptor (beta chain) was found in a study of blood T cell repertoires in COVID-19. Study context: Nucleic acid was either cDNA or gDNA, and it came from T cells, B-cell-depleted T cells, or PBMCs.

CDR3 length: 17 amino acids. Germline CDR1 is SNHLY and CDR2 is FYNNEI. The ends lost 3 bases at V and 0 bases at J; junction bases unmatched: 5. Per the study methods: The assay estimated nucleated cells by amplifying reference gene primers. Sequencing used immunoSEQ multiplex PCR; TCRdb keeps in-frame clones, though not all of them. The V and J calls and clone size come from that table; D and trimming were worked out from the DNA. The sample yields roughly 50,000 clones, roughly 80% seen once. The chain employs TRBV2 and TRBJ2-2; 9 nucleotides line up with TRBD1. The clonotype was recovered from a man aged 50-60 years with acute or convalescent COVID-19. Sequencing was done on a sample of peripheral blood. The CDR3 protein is CASSDVQGASNTGELFF. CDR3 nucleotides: TGTGCCAGCAGTGACGTACAGGGGGCTTCGAACACCGGGGAGCTGTTTTTT.